Presented here are 24 T cell receptor beta chains from one specimen sequenced in a study of siplizumab effects on memory and regulatory T cells. The assay was immunoSEQ multiplex PCR, and TCRdb's table has in-frame clones only and misses some. The sample has roughly 100,000 clones; 85% to 95% are singletons. Sequencing used CD4+ T cells sorted from blood. These receptors came from a human donor in good health.

The rearrangement links TRBV7-8 to TRBJ1-2; D is ambiguous. Looked up from germline, CDR1 is SGHVS and CDR2 is FQNEAQ. Trimming took off 4 bases at V and 0 bases at J, with 15 bases between the two ends. The CDR3 is made up of 16 amino acids. The chain's CDR3 is CASSSQARDPNYGYTF. The CDR3 region has the DNA TGTGCCAGCAGCTCCCAAGCGCGGGATCCTAACTATGGCTACACCTTC.

The V and J genes are TRBV11-3 and TRBJ2-5; 12 nucleotides line up with TRBD2. Germline V gene lookup returns CDR1 SGHNT and CDR2 YENEEA. Losses at the gene ends were 5 bases for V and 5 bases for J; bases not matched to a gene: 15. The CDR3 is 18 amino acids. CDR3 in amino acids: CASSQTSGRVFSRETQYF. The CDR3 nucleotides are TGTGCCAGCAGCCAGACTAGCGGGAGAGTCTTTTCGAGGGAGACCCAGTACTTC.

CDR3 sequence reads: CASSFRQGAGSGANVLTF. CDR3 sequence (DNA): TGTGCCAGCAGTTTCAGGCAGGGGGCAGGCTCTGGGGCCAACGTCCTGACTTTC. This chain uses TRBV27 with TRBJ2-6, with 8 bases fitting TRBD1. This CDR3 is built from 18 residues. V lost 3 bases, J lost 0 bases, and 7 bases stayed unmatched. Germline V gene sequence: CDR1 MNHEY, CDR2 SMNVEV (reference sequence).

The gene calls are TRBV27 and TRBJ1-1; D unresolved. V was clipped by 4 bases and J by 4 bases, with 13 bases between them. This CDR3 region has 14 residues. Germline CDR1 is MNHEY and CDR2 is SMNVEV (reference sequence). The CDR3 DNA follows: TGTGCCAGCAGTTCCCGGACGGGCGGCACTGAAGCTTTCTTT. Translated: CASSSRTGGTEAFF.

The genes are TRBV29-1 and TRBJ1-2, with D hard to call. The CDR3 length is 15 residues. V was pared by 7 bases and J by 2 bases, with 20 bases between. Germline V CDR1 and CDR2: SQVTM, ANQGSEA. The CDR3 loop is CSGSTSLLGNYGYTF. DNA for the CDR3: TGCAGCGGTTCGACGTCACTCCTGGGGAACTATGGCTACACCTTC.

V gene TRBV9 combines with J gene TRBJ2-7; D is ambiguous. The germline gives CDR1 SGDLS, CDR2 YYNGEE. Trimming stripped 4 bases from V and 3 bases from J, with 5 bases between. This CDR3 spans 11 amino acids. CDR3 nucleotide sequence: TGTGCCAGCAGCCAAATCTACGAGCAGTACTTC. Its protein product is CASSQIYEQYF.

This clone was detected once. The CDR3 loop is CASSSEGSSAGELFF. In nucleotides, the CDR3 is TGCGCCAGCAGCTCAGAAGGGTCAAGTGCCGGGGAGCTGTTTTTT. V is TRBV4-3 and J is TRBJ2-2; D call uncertain. Germline V gene sequence: CDR1 LGHNA, CDR2 YSLEER. Deletions cut 5 bases from V and 6 bases from J, with 16 bases between. The CDR3 extends over 15 amino acids.

V usage is TRBV11-3 and J usage is TRBJ1-3; TRBD1 matches 8 bases. The CDR3 runs 15 residues. The V gene's germline CDR1 is SGHNT and CDR2 YENEEA. J lost 3 bases, V lost 5 bases, and 6 bases had no gene match. This chain's CDR3 is CASSEGRGRGNTIYF. Here the CDR3 DNA reads TGTGCCAGCAGCGAGGGCAGGGGGCGTGGAAACACCATATATTTT.

This sequence joins TRBV6-6 and TRBJ1-2; D gene uncertain. V gave up 0 bases and J gave up 4 bases, with 12 bases separating them. The CDR3 is 15 amino acids. Germline-derived CDR1 and CDR2 are MNHNY and SVGAGI (reference sequence). The CDR3 DNA reads TGTGCCAGCAGTTACTCGACGTTGGCGGCCTATGGCTACACCTTC. Protein sequence: CASSYSTLAAYGYTF.

The V gene is TRBV19, the J gene TRBJ2-1; the match to TRBD2 covers 14 bases. CDR1 and CDR2 from the germline V gene are LNHDA and SQIVND (reference sequence). V dropped 9 bases and J dropped 10; count of bases not matched to a gene: 8. This CDR3 has 14 amino acids. CDR3 residues: CASQGLAGVGEQFF. In DNA, the CDR3 is TGTGCCAGCCAGGGACTAGCGGGAGTGGGAGAGCAGTTCTTC.

The chain carries TRBV6-5 and TRBJ1-2; weak D call: TRBD1 (5 bases). The germline CDR1 and CDR2 sequences are MNHEY and SVGAGI. This CDR3 contains 16 residues. The V end was cut by 1 base, the J end by 2 bases, with 14 bases between. The CDR3 sequence is CASSYLPQGANYGYTF. CDR3 DNA: TGTGCCAGCAGTTACTTACCGCAGGGCGCCAACTATGGCTACACCTTC.

The chain recombines TRBV30 with TRBJ1-2; no clear D gene. The germline CDR1 and CDR2 sequences are GTSNPN and SVGIG (reference sequence). Trimming left V 2 bases short and J 2 bases short, with 9 bases between. This CDR3 has 13 residues. Here the CDR3 reads CAWSLERNYGYTF. For the CDR3, the DNA is TGTGCCTGGAGTTTGGAACGAAACTATGGCTACACCTTC. Full variable domain (remainder filled in from reference TRBV30 and TRBJ1-2): SQTIHQWPATLVQPVGSPLSLECTVEGTSNPNLYWYRQAAGRGLQLLFYSVGIGQISSEVPQNLSASRPQDRQFILSSKKLLLSDSGFYLCAWSLERNYGYTFGSGTRLTVV.

This clone came up a few times. This chain links TRBV10-3 with TRBJ1-1, with D possibly TRBD1 on 5 matching bases. Trimming left V 7 bases short and J 1 base short, with 10 bases between. Germline lookup yields CDR1 ENHRY and CDR2 SYGVKD. The CDR3 length is 13 residues. CDR3 DNA: TGTGCCATCAATCGACAGCAGAACACTGAAGCTTTCTTT. It encodes CAINRQQNTEAFF.

The chain joins TRBV4-2 to TRBJ2-2; D not resolved. CDR1 and CDR2 from the germline V gene are LGHNA and YNFKEQ. V lost 4 bases, J lost 8 bases, and 8 bases lay in between. The CDR3 runs to 12 residues. The CDR3 sequence: CASSLGSGELFF. In DNA, the CDR3 is TGTGCCAGCAGCCTAGGTAGTGGGGAGCTGTTTTTT.

V gene TRBV29-1 combines with J gene TRBJ2-4; D may be TRBD1 or TRBD2 (5 bases each). Germline CDR1 SQVTM, CDR2 ANQGSEA. The CDR3 spans 15 residues. V was clipped by 4 bases and J by 3 bases, with 16 bases between them. CDR3 in amino acids: CSVVLGASGKNIQYF. The CDR3 coding sequence is TGCAGCGTTGTGCTCGGGGCGAGTGGCAAAAACATTCAGTACTTC.

J is TRBJ2-3 and V is TRBV10-3; 8 nucleotides match TRBD2. The CDR3 has 16 amino acids. V was pared by 0 bases and J by 1 base, with 3 bases of the junction left unmatched. Germline CDR1 and CDR2: ENHRY and SYGVKD. DNA of the CDR3: TGTGCCATCAGTGAGTCGAGAGCGGGGGGCACAGATACGCAGTATTTT. Amino acids: CAISESRAGGTDTQYF.

This clone was recorded only once. The DNA of the CDR3 is TGTGCCTGGAGTCCTGGGACGGCGAACACTGAAGCTTTCTTT. Translation: CAWSPGTANTEAFF. J is TRBJ1-1 and V is TRBV30; tentatively, D is TRBD1 (5 bases). This CDR3 has 14 residues. The germline V and J ends were trimmed by 2 bases and 1 base, with 11 bases remaining between them. Germline CDR1 GTSNPN, CDR2 SVGIG (reference sequence).

This chain joins TRBV9 and TRBJ2-2, with a weak D call TRBD1 (5 bases). The CDR3 covers 12 residues. Trimming stripped 5 bases from V and 5 bases from J, with 7 bases between. Germline V CDR1 and CDR2: SGDLS, YYNGEE. For the CDR3, the DNA is TGTGCCAGCAGGCAGGGTACCGGGGAGCTGTTTTTT. Translation gives CASRQGTGELFF. Drawing the rest from reference TRBV9 and TRBJ2-2, the complete variable domain is DSGVTQTPKHLITATGQRVTLRCSPRSGDLSVYWYQQSLDQGLQFLIQYYNGEERAKGNILERFSAQQFPDLHSELNLSSLELGDSALYFCASRQGTGELFFGEGSRLTVL.

The V and J genes are TRBV4-2 and TRBJ2-3; 7 bases agree with TRBD1. This CDR3 has 12 amino acids. Trimming removed 9 bases from V and 5 bases from J; junction bases left unmatched: 5. Germline assignment: CDR1 LGHNA and CDR2 YNFKEQ. CDR3 sequence reads: CASKGAGDTQYF. In nucleotides, the CDR3 is TGTGCCAGTAAGGGGGCGGGAGATACGCAGTATTTT.

The genes are TRBV14 and TRBJ2-2; D may be TRBD2 (6 bases). Per the germline V gene, CDR1 is SGHDN and CDR2 is FVKESK. This CDR3 contains 16 residues. Trimming pared 4 bases from V and 7 bases from J, leaving 19 bases between. The DNA of the CDR3 is TGTGCCAGCAGCCCTCCCGGGACTGAAGGCGTCGGGGAGCTGTTTTTT. Translation gives CASSPPGTEGVGELFF.

The chain combines TRBV7-2 with TRBJ2-5, with 7 bases matching TRBD1. Germline CDR1 SGHTA, CDR2 FQGNSA. The V segment lost 2 bases and the J segment 2 bases; nucleotides outside the gene matches: 2. The CDR3 is 14 amino acids. The CDR3 region has the DNA TGTGCCAGCAGCTTACAGGGGGTTCAAGAGACCCAGTACTTC. This codes for CASSLQGVQETQYF.

The chain links TRBV7-9 to TRBJ1-3, with D possibly TRBD1 on 5 matching bases. The germline CDR1 and CDR2 sequences are SEHNR and FQNEAQ (reference sequence). The CDR3 covers 12 residues. V shed 5 bases and J shed 12 bases, with 14 bases lying between them. The CDR3 reads CASSPRGSGIYF. For the CDR3, the DNA is TGTGCCAGCAGCCCCCGGGGGTCCGGCATATATTTT.

This clone has a single count. This chain uses TRBV2 with TRBJ2-7; 11 nucleotides line up with TRBD1. V dropped 6 bases and J dropped 6; count of bases not matched to a gene: 16. Germline CDR1 reads SNHLY; CDR2 reads FYNNEI. There are 17 residues in the CDR3. The CDR3 bases are TGTGCCAGCAGCCGGGACAGGGGGGGTGGTTCCATCGGCGAGCAGTACTTC. Encoded protein: CASSRDRGGGSIGEQYF.

CDR3 amino acids: CASSTLRVAGELFF. The CDR3 coding sequence is TGCGCCAGCAGCACTCTAAGGGTGGCCGGGGAGCTGTTTTTT. The genes are TRBV5-1 and TRBJ2-2; D call uncertain. The CDR3 is made up of 14 amino acids. Trimming left V 4 bases short and J 6 bases short, with 13 bases between. CDR1 is SGHRS and CDR2 is YFSETQ in the germline V gene. The whole variable domain, filled in from reference TRBV5-1 and TRBJ2-2, reads KAGVTQTPRYLIKTRGQQVTLSCSPISGHRSVSWYQQTPGQGLQFLFEYFSETQRNKGNFPGRFSGRQFSNSRSEMNVSTLELGDSALYLCASSTLRVAGELFFGEGSRLTVL.